This paragraph covers one T cell receptor (beta chain) sequence. Germline CDR1 reads GTSNPN; CDR2 reads SVGIG (reference sequence). This CDR3 has 14 residues. V dropped 2 bases and J dropped 0 bases, with 10 bases sitting between them. This sample was taken from a study of CD8+ T cells in alopecia areata. Investigators isolated RNA and reverse transcribed it into cDNA to act as the sequencing template. Sequencing used immunoSEQ multiplex PCR; TCRdb keeps in-frame clones, though not all of them. The data hold some 220,000 clones, with about 50% observed a single time. This sample's treatment: oral pan-JAK inhibitor, 5-10 mg twice daily.

This chain joins TRBV30 and TRBJ1-1; D not certain. The receptor's source is a human donor with alopecia areata. The material sequenced was CD4+ T cells sorted from blood, taken at week 4, from a patient treated with tofacitinib. The CDR3 region is CAWSTLGVNTEAFF. CDR3 sequence (DNA): TGTGCCTGGAGTACCCTCGGGGTGAACACTGAAGCTTTCTTT.